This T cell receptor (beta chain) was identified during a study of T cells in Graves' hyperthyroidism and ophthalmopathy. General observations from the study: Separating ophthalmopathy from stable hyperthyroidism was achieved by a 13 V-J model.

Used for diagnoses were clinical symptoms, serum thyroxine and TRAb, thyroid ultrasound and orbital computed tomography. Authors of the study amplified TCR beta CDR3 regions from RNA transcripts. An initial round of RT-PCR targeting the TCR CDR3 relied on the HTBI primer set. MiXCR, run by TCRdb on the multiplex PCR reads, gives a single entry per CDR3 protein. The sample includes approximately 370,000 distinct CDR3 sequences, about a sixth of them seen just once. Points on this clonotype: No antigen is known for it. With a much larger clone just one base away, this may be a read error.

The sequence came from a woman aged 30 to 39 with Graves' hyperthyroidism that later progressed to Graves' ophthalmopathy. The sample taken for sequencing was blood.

This chain's CDR3 is CASSSHSLIELQYF. CDR3 nucleotide sequence: TGTGCCAGCAGTTCGCACAGTTTAATAGAATTGCAGTACTTC. The chain has TRBV6-9 and TRBJ2-7, with unresolved D. CDR1 and CDR2 (germline): MNHGY, SVAAGI. The CDR3 has 14 amino acids. V gave up 4 bases and J gave up 9 bases, with 19 bases separating them.